This TCR beta chain was captured in a study of radiotherapy plus CTLA-4 blockade in lung cancer. Study background: Disease control reached 31%, with objective responses in 15% to 20%. Study results and caveats: How blood T cell clones changed early, along with interferon-beta, reportedly forecast response best. Clones of tumor-derived TCRs expanded in blood after radiotherapy plus ipilimumab.

Libraries were prepared by immunoSEQ multiplex PCR; TCRdb keeps only in-frame clonotypes and omits some of them. The sample has about 28,000 clones, 70% to 85% seen once. Looked up from germline, CDR1 is SGHRS and CDR2 is YFSETQ. The J segment lost 3 bases and the V segment lost 4 bases, leaving 14 bases of the junction unmatched. The CDR3 length is 17 residues. Comments on this clone: What it binds is unknown.

The source is a human donor with non-small cell lung cancer who had stable disease on radiotherapy plus ipilimumab. The J gene is TRBJ1-2, the V gene TRBV5-1, with 8 bases aligning to TRBD1. This sample comprised peripheral blood, obtained from a patient treated with radiotherapy plus ipilimumab. CDR3 sequence reads: CASSLRTGSNSHYGYTF. The CDR3 DNA reads TGCGCCAGCAGCCTTAGGACAGGGTCAAATTCGCACTATGGCTACACCTTC.